The 25 T cell receptor beta chains reported below all come from one sample, sequenced in a study of shared clonotypes between healthy human individuals. The protocol was immunoSEQ multiplex PCR, while the TCRdb copy is restricted to in-frame clones and leaves out a portion. This sample has roughly 1,800,000 clones, with approximately 94% found just once. CD45RO negativity and positive selection for CCR7 defined naive CD8 cells, a population that excluded terminally differentiated effector memory CD45RA+ cells. Sequenced input: naive CD8+ T cells sorted from blood. Source of these receptors: a man aged 18 to 30 in good health.

The rearrangement joins TRBV11-2 to TRBJ2-1, with 7 bases that match TRBD2. The CDR3 length is 16 residues. Germline values: CDR1 SGHAT, CDR2 FQNNGV. With V trimmed by 5 bases and J by 8 bases, 15 bases remained unmatched. CDR3 in DNA: TGTGCCAGCAGCCTCACAGAGCGCTGGGGGGGGGATGAGCAGTTCTTC. Translating it yields CASSLTERWGGDEQFF.

The genes are TRBV4-3 and TRBJ2-7; no clear D. The CDR3 length is 15 residues. Trimming left V 1 base short and J 9 bases short, with 19 bases between. Germline V CDR1 and CDR2: LGHNA, YSLEER. The CDR3 DNA is TGCGCCAGCAGCCAAGTGGAGACACCGCTACGCGGGCAGTACTTC. Protein sequence: CASSQVETPLRGQYF.

The sample holds one count of this clone. The chain carries TRBV7-2 and TRBJ2-7; TRBD2 matches 9 bases. CDR3 length: 14 amino acids. J gave up 1 base and V 3 bases, and 1 base lay outside the gene matches. Germline V gene sequence: CDR1 SGHTA, CDR2 FQGNSA. The CDR3 DNA reads TGTGCCAGCAGCTTTAGCGGGAGTTCCTACGAGCAGTACTTC. Its protein is CASSFSGSSYEQYF.

The chain employs TRBV11-3 and TRBJ2-1; tentative D call: TRBD2 (7 bases). Per germline, CDR1 SGHNT and CDR2 YENEEA. V shed 5 bases and J shed 9 bases, with 17 bases lying between them. This CDR3 contains 14 residues. CDR3 nucleotides: TGTGCCAGCAGCGGGGGCGCGGGAGAAGGTGAGCAGTTCTTC. Protein sequence: CASSGGAGEGEQFF. The full variable domain, completed using reference TRBV11-3 and TRBJ2-1, is EAGVVQSPRYKIIEKKQPVAFWCNPISGHNTLYWYLQNLGQGPELLIRYENEEAVDDSQLPKDRFSAERLKGVDSTLKIQPAELGDSAVYLCASSGGAGEGEQFFGPGTRLTVL.

With respect to this clone: The identical CDR3 is also encoded by other nucleotide sequences in the sample. The chain combines TRBV19 with TRBJ2-7; 7 bases map to TRBD1. CDR3 length: 13 amino acids. Trimming at V came to 5 bases and at J to 0 bases, leaving 1 base not matched to a gene. Germline V gene data show CDR1 as LNHDA and CDR2 as SQIVND (reference sequence). This CDR3 is CASSAGGSYEQYF. CDR3 bases: TGTGCCAGTAGTGCAGGGGGCTCCTACGAGCAGTACTTC.

The V call is TRBV4-1, the J call TRBJ1-5, with 8 positions matching TRBD1. The CDR3 consists of 16 residues. Germline CDR1 and CDR2: MGHRA and YSYEKL. The J segment lost 3 bases and the V segment lost 2 bases, leaving 6 bases of the junction unmatched. The CDR3 reads CASSQTGQGNNQPQHF. Written as DNA, the CDR3 is TGCGCCAGCAGCCAAACCGGACAGGGAAACAATCAGCCCCAGCATTTT.

Turning to this clone: In the same sample, other DNA sequences code for this CDR3. The chain combines TRBV27 with TRBJ1-2, with no clear D. Trimming took off 2 bases at V and 0 bases at J, with 7 bases between the two ends. The CDR3 is 14 amino acids. Per the germline V gene, CDR1 is MNHEY and CDR2 is SMNVEV (reference sequence). Here the CDR3 reads CASSLTSSNYGYTF. The CDR3 nucleotides are TGTGCCAGCAGTTTAACATCCTCTAACTATGGCTACACCTTC.

This sequence joins TRBV4-1 and TRBJ1-5; unclear D gene. This CDR3 contains 15 residues. The germline V gene encodes CDR1 MGHRA and CDR2 YSYEKL. Trimming removed 2 bases at V and 0 bases at J, with 8 bases between. The CDR3 DNA sequence: TGCGCCAGCAGCCAATTTTACGCTAGCAATCAGCCCCAGCATTTT. Residues: CASSQFYASNQPQHF.

V is TRBV4-3 and J is TRBJ2-5; 14 nucleotides agree with TRBD2. The CDR3 consists of 15 residues. With 4 bases clipped from V and 4 bases from J, the junction kept 2 bases outside the gene matches. Germline-derived CDR1 and CDR2 are LGHNA and YSLEER. CDR3 region: CASSPGTSGRETQYF. The CDR3 DNA follows: TGCGCCAGCAGCCCTGGGACTAGCGGGAGAGAGACCCAGTACTTC.

The gene calls are TRBV23-1 and TRBJ1-1; D call uncertain. TRBV23-1 is recorded as an ORF, its role being uncertain. The V end lost 6 bases, the J end lost 6 bases, and 5 bases lay between the germline ends. This CDR3 has 10 residues. Written as DNA, the CDR3 is TGCGCCAGCAGCTCAGCTGAAGCTTTCTTT. Amino acid sequence: CASSSAEAFF.

This clone was recorded once. The CDR3, as DNA: TGTGCCAGCACCCAATCGAGGGGGAATACCGGGGAGCTGTTTTTT. Protein: CASTQSRGNTGELFF. This chain connects TRBV6-5 to TRBJ2-2, with D tentatively TRBD1 (6 bases). The CDR3 covers 15 residues. V was pared by 7 bases and J by 5 bases, with 17 bases between. Germline V gene lookup returns CDR1 MNHEY and CDR2 SVGAGI.

This clone occurred once. This chain joins TRBV6-6 and TRBJ1-4; D unresolved. The CDR3 is made up of 14 amino acids. Trimming removed 2 bases at V and 4 bases at J, with 8 bases between. CDR1 is MNHNY, CDR2 SVGAGI, per germline (reference sequence). In DNA form, the CDR3 reads TGTGCCAGCAGTTACGCGGGCCTTAATGAAAAACTGTTTTTT. This encodes CASSYAGLNEKLFF.

V is TRBV6-5 and J is TRBJ2-5; D is possibly TRBD1 (5 bases). V was pared by 3 bases and J by 9 bases, with 8 bases between. Germline V gene sequence: CDR1 MNHEY, CDR2 SVGAGI. CDR3 size: 11 residues. CDR3 region: CASSYGAAQYF. DNA of the CDR3: TGTGCCAGCAGTTATGGGGCGGCCCAGTACTTC.

The chain has TRBV4-3 and TRBJ2-7; TRBD1 matches at 9 bases. Trimming took 4 bases from V and 7 from J; bases not matched to a gene: 11. This CDR3 region has 15 residues. Germline CDR1 is LGHNA and CDR2 is YSLEER. CDR3 sequence (DNA): TGCGCCAGCAGCCCCGGGACAGGGCCCTTGGAGGAGCAGTACTTC. Translation: CASSPGTGPLEEQYF.

J is TRBJ2-7 and V is TRBV6-1, with 7 bases lining up with TRBD2. The CDR3 totals 13 residues. After removal of 10 bases from V and 0 bases from J, the junction contained 6 bases not matched to a gene. Looked up from germline, CDR1 is MNHNS and CDR2 is SASEGT. CDR3 sequence reads: CATSGKASYEQYF. The CDR3 DNA follows: TGTGCCACTAGCGGTAAAGCCTCCTACGAGCAGTACTTC.

This clone has just a few counts. The chain has TRBV5-1 and TRBJ1-1; 12 nucleotides match TRBD1. V shed 7 bases, J shed 4 bases, and the junction held 8 bases outside the gene matches. Looked up from germline, CDR1 is SGHRS and CDR2 is YFSETQ. The CDR3 runs 15 residues. CDR3 sequence: CASRPGTGGPTEAFF. CDR3 bases: TGCGCCAGCCGACCCGGGACAGGGGGCCCCACTGAAGCTTTCTTT.

V usage is TRBV13 and J usage is TRBJ1-2, with a weak D call TRBD1 (5 bases). This CDR3 spans 15 amino acids. Trimming stripped 4 bases from V and 5 bases from J, with 17 bases between. The germline V gene has CDR1 PRHDT and CDR2 FYEKMQ (reference sequence). CDR3 residues: CASSSSALDRYGYTF. DNA of the CDR3: TGTGCCAGCAGCTCATCCGCCCTAGACAGATATGGCTACACCTTC.

This chain connects TRBV7-9 to TRBJ2-2, with 8 bases that match TRBD2. There are 14 residues in the CDR3. Germline CDR1 SEHNR, CDR2 FQNEAQ (reference sequence). Trimming took 5 bases from V and 4 from J; bases not matched to a gene: 3. The CDR3 nucleotides read TGTGCCAGCAGCCCAGGGACTAGCACCGGGGAGCTGTTTTTT. This translates into CASSPGTSTGELFF.

This clone was recorded many times. The chain has TRBV13 and TRBJ1-1, with a possible D match to TRBD1 (6 bases). The CDR3 is made up of 16 amino acids. CDR1 PRHDT and CDR2 FYEKMQ come from the germline V gene (reference sequence). V was clipped by 4 bases and J by 4 bases, with 19 bases between them. CDR3 residues: CASSSTGSIGSTEAFF. For the CDR3, the DNA is TGTGCCAGCAGCTCGACAGGTTCAATAGGGAGCACTGAAGCTTTCTTT.

The chain employs TRBV10-3 and TRBJ2-7, with 7 bases identical to TRBD1. Losses at the gene ends were 4 bases for V and 2 bases for J; bases not matched to a gene: 8. Germline CDR1 reads ENHRY; CDR2 reads SYGVKD. This CDR3 has 15 residues. The CDR3 here is CAISGKQGSPYEQYF. As DNA, the CDR3 is TGTGCCATCAGTGGGAAACAGGGGTCGCCCTACGAGCAGTACTTC.

The chain couples TRBV11-2 to TRBJ2-1; 7 bases map to TRBD2. Losses at the gene ends were 2 bases for V and 2 bases for J; bases not matched to a gene: 3. CDR1 and CDR2 from the germline V gene are SGHAT and FQNNGV. CDR3 length: 15 residues. As DNA, the CDR3 is TGTGCCAGCAGCTTACGAGCGGGGACCTACAATGAGCAGTTCTTC. Translated, it gives CASSLRAGTYNEQFF.

This clone occurred once. The CDR3 coding sequence is TGTGCCAGTAGACCCGGACAGACCTACGAGCAGTACTTC. It yields the protein CASRPGQTYEQYF. This chain links TRBV19 with TRBJ2-7; weak D call: TRBD1 (6 bases). V was shortened by 6 bases and J by 2 bases, with 11 bases between the two germline ends. CDR3 size: 13 residues. Germline values: CDR1 LNHDA, CDR2 SQIVND (reference sequence).

This clone was seen only once. This sequence joins TRBV5-6 and TRBJ1-5; D is ambiguous. Trimming took off 3 bases at V and 2 bases at J, with 9 bases between the two ends. The CDR3 totals 14 residues. Germline CDR1 reads SGHDT; CDR2 reads YYEEEE. The CDR3 here is CASSSQGGNQPQHF. CDR3 in DNA: TGTGCCAGCAGCTCGCAAGGCGGCAATCAGCCCCAGCATTTT. Variable domain in full (rest from reference TRBV5-6 and TRBJ1-5): DAGVTQSPTHLIKTRGQQVTLRCSPKSGHDTVSWYQQALGQGPQFIFQYYEEEERQRGNFPDRFSGHQFPNYSSELNVNALLLGDSALYLCASSSQGGNQPQHFGDGTRLSIL.

This sequence joins TRBV11-2 and TRBJ2-7; D might be TRBD1 (5 bases). This CDR3 is built from 14 residues. Between the trimmed V and J ends, which lost 5 bases and 3 bases, there was a span of 14 bases. In germline, CDR1 is SGHAT, CDR2 FQNNGV. The CDR3 DNA reads TGTGCCAGCAGCCTCTCTACAGGCTTCTACGAGCAGTACTTC. It encodes CASSLSTGFYEQYF.

Only a few counts were recorded for this clone. The CDR3, as DNA: TGCGCCAGCAGTGAGTCTGCGACAGGCCCGGGGGGCTACACCTTC. Translated, it gives CASSESATGPGGYTF. This chain links TRBV10-1 with TRBJ1-2; D might be TRBD1 (6 bases). CDR1 and CDR2 (germline): WNHNN, SYGVQD (reference sequence). The CDR3 consists of 15 residues. The ends were cut back, 0 bases at V and 8 bases at J, with 16 bases in the middle.